Detailed here is one T cell receptor (beta chain). As originally analysed: For nucleated cells, counts were estimated from reference gene primer amplification. The table came from immunoSEQ multiplex PCR; TCRdb's copy has only in-frame clones and leaves some out. That table furnishes V, J and clone size, whereas the DNA furnished D and trimming. The sample consists of some 220,000 clones, just under 85% of them appearing once. V lost 8 bases and J lost 8; bases outside the gene matches: 10. CDR1 is ENHRY, CDR2 SYGVKD, per germline. This CDR3 contains 13 residues. The data derive from a study of blood T cell repertoires in COVID-19. Background on the study: PBMCs, B-cell-depleted T cells, or T cells were the source of the cDNA or gDNA that made up the material.

Sequenced material: peripheral blood. The TCR originated in a woman aged 55-70 years with active or convalescent COVID-19. The V gene is TRBV10-3, the J gene TRBJ1-1, with 8 bases lining up with TRBD1. CDR3 residues: CAIGGSGQGEAFF. CDR3 coding DNA: TGTGCCATCGGCGGTTCTGGACAGGGCGAAGCTTTCTTT.